The clone carrying this T cell receptor beta chain was seen once. The data derive from a study of blood T cell repertoires in COVID-19. Study in general: The analysed material was cDNA or gDNA that came from T cells, B-cell-depleted T cells, or PBMCs.

Authors' methods: Quantification of nucleated cells was approximated via reference gene primer amplification. Produced via immunoSEQ multiplex PCR; TCRdb's table is partial and in-frame only. V, J and clone size derive from that table, while D and trimming were established from the DNA sequence. The sample shows 150,000 to 200,000 clones, 80% to 85% of them seen only once. The V gene end was trimmed by 0 bases and the J gene end by 3 bases; junction bases not matched to a gene: 4. The length of the CDR3 is 15 residues. In germline, CDR1 is SGDLS, CDR2 YYNGEE. Participants, roughly 18 to 90 years old, spanned approximately 26 US areas.

The TCR originated in an older man who had been exposed to COVID-19. The V gene is TRBV9, the J gene TRBJ1-1; 8 bases fit TRBD1. Sequencing was carried out using PBMCs or T cells enriched from blood (not recorded which). The CDR3 loop reads CASSVGQGSDTEAFF. As DNA, the CDR3 is TGTGCCAGCAGCGTAGGACAGGGGTCTGACACTGAAGCTTTCTTT.